The 19 T cell receptor beta chains presented below share a single source sample, sequenced in a study of T cell responses to AZD1222 COVID-19 vaccine. Sequenced by immunoSEQ multiplex PCR; TCRdb stores in-frame clones only, minus some. The table shows around 130,000 clones, with roughly 87% occurring only once. The input for sequencing was peripheral blood, taken 28 days after the second AZD1222 dose. The receptors here all came from an adult who received the AZD1222 COVID-19 vaccine.

This sequence joins TRBV12-2 and TRBJ1-5. TRBV12-2 has pseudogene status. CDR3 length: 16 amino acids. The CDR3 region has the DNA TGTGCAAGTCGCTTCTCCCGGGAGGATAGCAATCAGCCCCAGCATTTT. It encodes CASRFSREDSNQPQHF.

The V and J genes are TRBV10-2 and TRBJ1-2, with D hard to call. Germline CDR1 is WSHSY and CDR2 is SAAADI. V dropped 4 bases and J dropped 4 bases, with 7 bases sitting between them. CDR3 length: 12 residues. Here the CDR3 DNA reads TGCGCCAGCAGTGCACCATCCTATGGCTACACCTTC. Translated: CASSAPSYGYTF.

The chain joins TRBV6-5 to TRBJ1-2; D gene uncertain. Between the trimmed V and J ends, which lost 6 bases and 4 bases, there was a span of 15 bases. The CDR3 is 14 residues long. Germline V gene sequence: CDR1 MNHEY, CDR2 SVGAGI. The CDR3, as DNA: TGTGCCAGCAGGCCGGAAGCAGGCTTCTATGGCTACACCTTC. This sequence encodes CASRPEAGFYGYTF.

V is TRBV2 and J is TRBJ1-5, with TRBD1 matching 10 bases. The V gene's germline CDR1 is SNHLY and CDR2 FYNNEI. The CDR3 is 14 amino acids. J lost 5 bases, V lost 8 bases, and 6 bases had no gene match. The CDR3 DNA reads as TGTGCCAGCGAGGTAGGGACAGGGGATCAGCCCCAGCATTTT. The encoded protein is CASEVGTGDQPQHF.

CDR3 amino acids: CASSLRQGASDGYTF. In DNA form, the CDR3 reads TGTGCCAGCTCACTAAGACAGGGGGCTTCAGATGGCTACACCTTC. The V call is TRBV18, the J call TRBJ1-2; 10 bases align to TRBD1. Germline V gene data show CDR1 as KGHSH and CDR2 as LQKENI. The trim removed 4 bases at V and 6 bases at J, leaving 8 bases unmatched. The CDR3 totals 15 residues.

In nucleotides, the CDR3 is TGTGCCAGCTCGCGCACTCCACCTCCAGCCGGAAACACCATATATTTT. This gives the protein CASSRTPPPAGNTIYF. The chain uses TRBV18 and TRBJ1-3, with D unresolved. Germline lookup yields CDR1 KGHSH and CDR2 LQKENI. V was trimmed by 6 bases and J by 4 bases, leaving 19 bases between them. CDR3 length: 16 residues.

The V and J genes are TRBV4-1 and TRBJ1-2, with TRBD1 as a possible D gene (6 bases). The V end lost 0 bases, the J end lost 2 bases, and 13 bases lay between the germline ends. The CDR3 is 16 residues long. Germline V gene data show CDR1 as MGHRA and CDR2 as YSYEKL. The CDR3 region has the DNA TGCGCCAGCAGCCAAGAGTGGGGGGGGCAAAACTATGGCTACACCTTC. Translation gives CASSQEWGGQNYGYTF.

V is TRBV5-1 and J is TRBJ1-1, with 7 bases aligning to TRBD1. J gave up 5 bases and V 0 bases, and 10 bases lay outside the gene matches. This CDR3 has 16 residues. Looked up from germline, CDR1 is SGHRS and CDR2 is YFSETQ. CDR3 DNA sequence: TGCGCCAGCAGCTTGGCGGACGAGGGGGCTGGAACTGAAGCTTTCTTT. Its protein product is CASSLADEGAGTEAFF.

The CDR3 DNA reads as TGCGCCAGCAGTCAATATGGACTCAAACTTTGGGGGGTCTATGGCTACACCTTC. It specifies CASSQYGLKLWGVYGYTF. This sequence joins TRBV23-1 and TRBJ1-2, with D possibly TRBD1 on 5 matching bases. TRBV23-1 has ORF status, its function being uncertain. Trimming removed 1 base from V and 4 bases from J, with 22 bases in between. The CDR3 loop spans 18 amino acids.

The chain carries TRBV2 and TRBJ1-1; D call uncertain. The V end lost 1 base, the J end lost 1 base, and 7 bases lay between the germline ends. CDR3 length: 14 amino acids. Germline CDR1 SNHLY, CDR2 FYNNEI. The CDR3 loop is CASSEGEGNTEAFF. The DNA for the CDR3 is TGTGCCAGCAGTGAAGGGGAGGGGAACACTGAAGCTTTCTTT.

The chain is built from TRBV10-3 and TRBJ1-2, with TRBD1 matching over 7 bases. Germline CDR1 and CDR2: ENHRY and SYGVKD. J lost 2 bases, V lost 2 bases, and 8 bases had no gene match. The CDR3 spans 16 residues. The CDR3 DNA is TGTGCCATCAGTGAGCCCCCGGGACAGCCGAACTATGGCTACACCTTC. This sequence encodes CAISEPPGQPNYGYTF.

The chain couples TRBV27 to TRBJ1-5; TRBD1 is a possible D gene (5 bases). Germline lookup yields CDR1 MNHEY and CDR2 SMNVEV (reference sequence). The CDR3 consists of 16 residues. The V gene lost 6 bases and the J gene lost 2 bases, with 17 bases spanning the gap. The CDR3 DNA sequence: TGTGCCAGCAGACGCTCGGGACCGGGACGCAATCAGCCCCAGCATTTT. Amino acids: CASRRSGPGRNQPQHF.

The rearrangement joins TRBV11-1 to TRBJ2-4; D not resolved. The CDR3 spans 14 residues. V gave up 5 bases and J gave up 2 bases, with 10 bases separating them. Per the germline V gene, CDR1 is SGHAT and CDR2 is FQDESV (reference sequence). As DNA, the CDR3 is TGTGCCAGCAGCCCTGGGTGGCCCAAAAACATTCAGTACTTC. Protein: CASSPGWPKNIQYF.

The chain is built from TRBV28 and TRBJ1-3; D unresolved. Germline V CDR1 and CDR2: MDHEN, SYDVKM. The V end lost 4 bases, the J end lost 8 bases, and 12 bases lay between the germline ends. This CDR3 has 13 residues. CDR3 in DNA: TGTGCCAGCAGTTCTGGATCCCGGGACACCATATATTTT. Its translation is CASSSGSRDTIYF. The complete variable domain, with remaining parts taken from reference TRBV28 and TRBJ1-3, reads DVKVTQSSRYLVKRTGEKVFLECVQDMDHENMFWYRQDPGLGLRLIYFSYDVKMKEKGDIPEGYSVSREKKERFSLILESASTNQTSMYLCASSSGSRDTIYFGEGSWLTVV.

The V call is TRBV2, the J call TRBJ2-7; the match to TRBD1 covers 8 bases. The CDR3 loop spans 14 amino acids. After removal of 4 bases from V and 7 bases from J, the junction contained 9 bases not matched to a gene. CDR1 and CDR2 from the germline V gene are SNHLY and FYNNEI. CDR3 sequence (DNA): TGTGCCAGCAGTGTCGCAGGGGGCCAGGGTGAGCAGTACTTC. Its protein product is CASSVAGGQGEQYF. Full variable domain (outside the CDR3, taken from reference TRBV2 and TRBJ2-7): EPEVTQTPSHQVTQMGQEVILRCVPISNHLYFYWYRQILGQKVEFLVSFYNNEISEKSEIFDDQFSVERPDGSNFTLKIRSTKLEDSAMYFCASSVAGGQGEQYFGPGTRLTVT.

This sequence joins TRBV6-6 and TRBJ2-2; the D gene is possibly TRBD1 (6 bases). V was trimmed by 10 bases and J by 1 base, leaving 7 bases between them. This CDR3 contains 12 residues. Germline CDR1 MNHNY, CDR2 SVGAGI (reference sequence). CDR3 in amino acids: CAIQGNTGELFF. CDR3 nucleotide sequence: TGTGCCATACAGGGGAACACCGGGGAGCTGTTTTTT.

The rearrangement links TRBV7-8 to TRBJ2-5; 11 nucleotides agree with TRBD1. The CDR3 has 16 residues. V lost 0 bases and J lost 5; bases outside the gene matches: 5. CDR1 is SGHVS and CDR2 is FQNEAQ in the germline V gene. CDR3 in DNA: TGTGCCAGCAGCTTAGCGGGGACAGGGGGTCGGGAGACCCAGTACTTC. This sequence encodes CASSLAGTGGRETQYF.

The CDR3 nucleotides are TGTGCCAGCAGCACCGGACAGGGCGGCACTGAAGCTTTCTTT. The encoded protein is CASSTGQGGTEAFF. V usage is TRBV7-9 and J usage is TRBJ1-1; TRBD1 aligns across 8 bases. CDR3 length equals 14 residues. Germline-derived CDR1 and CDR2 are SEHNR and FQNEAQ (reference sequence). The ends lost 5 bases at V and 4 bases at J; junction bases unmatched: 6. The variable domain in full, with the rest retrieved from reference TRBV7-9 and TRBJ1-1, is DTGVSQNPRHKITKRGQNVTFRCDPISEHNRLYWYRQTLGQGPEFLTYFQNEAQLEKSRLLSDRFSAERPKGSFSTLEIQRTEQGDSAMYLCASSTGQGGTEAFFGQGTRLTVV.

This clone was seen a few times. The sample carries other DNA sequences with the same CDR3. The rearrangement joins TRBV28 to TRBJ1-2; D call uncertain. The length of the CDR3 is 11 residues. Per germline, CDR1 MDHEN and CDR2 SYDVKM. Trimming pared 3 bases from V and 4 bases from J, leaving 3 bases between. The CDR3: CASSFGYGYTF. DNA of the CDR3: TGTGCCAGCAGTTTCGGCTATGGCTACACCTTC.